The source of this T cell receptor (beta chain) is a study of CD8 T cells in Susac syndrome. The CDR3 length is 15 residues. V dropped 5 bases and J dropped 8; count of bases not matched to a gene: 11. Germline CDR1 reads MNHEY; CDR2 reads SVGEGT. The RNA input was roughly 0.45 to 1 ug, and it was reverse transcribed with random hexamers. One entry per CDR3 protein, called by TCRdb with MiXCR from the immunoSEQ multiplex PCR reads. The sample holds tens of thousands of distinct CDR3 sequences, approximately 94% seen once. Sequencing of TCR beta was performed on blood CD8+ and CD4+ T cells. The chain has TRBV6-2 or TRBV6-3 and TRBJ1-5; 8 nucleotides match TRBD1. This TCR was recovered from a human donor with multiple sclerosis. The sequencing sample was made of CD8+ T cells from PBMCs. CDR3 residues: CASSPDREDREPQHF. The CDR3 coding sequence is TGTGCCAGCAGTCCGGACAGGGAAGATAGGGAGCCCCAGCATTTT.